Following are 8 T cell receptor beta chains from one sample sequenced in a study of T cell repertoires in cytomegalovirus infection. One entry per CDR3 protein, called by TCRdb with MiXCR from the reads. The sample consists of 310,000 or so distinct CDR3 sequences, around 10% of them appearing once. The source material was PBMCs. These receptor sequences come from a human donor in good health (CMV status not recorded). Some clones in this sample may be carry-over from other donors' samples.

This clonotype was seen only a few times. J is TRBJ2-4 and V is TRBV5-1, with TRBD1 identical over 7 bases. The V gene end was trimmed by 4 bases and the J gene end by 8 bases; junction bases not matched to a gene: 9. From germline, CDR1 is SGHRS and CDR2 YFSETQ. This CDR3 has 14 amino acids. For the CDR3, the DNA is TGCGCCAGCAGCGCTCAGGGGGATGGCGACATTCAGTACTTC. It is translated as CASSAQGDGDIQYF.

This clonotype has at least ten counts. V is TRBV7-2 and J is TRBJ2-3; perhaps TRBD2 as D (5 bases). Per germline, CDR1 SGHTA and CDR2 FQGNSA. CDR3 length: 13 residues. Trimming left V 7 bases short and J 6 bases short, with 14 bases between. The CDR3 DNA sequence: TGTGCCAGCATCTTTCCCGGGGTGGATACGCAGTATTTT. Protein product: CASIFPGVDTQYF. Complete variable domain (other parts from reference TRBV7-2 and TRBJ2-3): GAGVSQSPSNKVTEKGKDVELRCDPISGHTALYWYRQSLGQGLEFLIYFQGNSAPDKSGLPSDRFSAERTGGSVSTLTIQRTQQEDSAVYLCASIFPGVDTQYFGPGTRLTVL.

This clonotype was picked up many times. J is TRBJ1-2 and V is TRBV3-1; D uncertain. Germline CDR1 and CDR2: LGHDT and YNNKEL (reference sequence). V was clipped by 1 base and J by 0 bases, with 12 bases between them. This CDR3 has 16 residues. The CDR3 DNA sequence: TGTGCCAGCAGCCAAGCAACATCATCTGCTAACTATGGCTACACCTTC. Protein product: CASSQATSSANYGYTF.

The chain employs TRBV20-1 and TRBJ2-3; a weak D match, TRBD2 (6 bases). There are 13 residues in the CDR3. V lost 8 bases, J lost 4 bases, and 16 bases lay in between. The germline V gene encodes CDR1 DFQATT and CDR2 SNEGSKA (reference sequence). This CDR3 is CSPLPGESDTQYF. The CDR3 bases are TGCAGTCCCTTACCGGGGGAGTCAGATACGCAGTATTTT.

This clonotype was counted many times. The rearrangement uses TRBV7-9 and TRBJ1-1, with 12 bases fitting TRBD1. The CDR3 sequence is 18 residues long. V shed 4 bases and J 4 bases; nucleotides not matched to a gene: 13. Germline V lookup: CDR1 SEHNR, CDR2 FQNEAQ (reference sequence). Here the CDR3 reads CASSSYPWDRGRVTEAFF. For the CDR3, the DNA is TGTGCCAGCAGCTCGTACCCCTGGGACAGGGGGCGCGTCACTGAAGCTTTCTTT.

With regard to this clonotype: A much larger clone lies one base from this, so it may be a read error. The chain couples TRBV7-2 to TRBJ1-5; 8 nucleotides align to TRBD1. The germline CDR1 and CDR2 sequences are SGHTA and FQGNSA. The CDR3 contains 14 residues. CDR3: CASSWTGSKQPQHF. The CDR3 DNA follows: TGTGCCAGCAGCTGGACAGGGAGCAAACAGCCCCAGCATTTT.

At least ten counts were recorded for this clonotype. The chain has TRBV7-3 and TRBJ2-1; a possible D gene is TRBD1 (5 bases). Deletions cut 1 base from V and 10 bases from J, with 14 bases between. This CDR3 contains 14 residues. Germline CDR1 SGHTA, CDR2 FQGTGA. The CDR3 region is CASSLNGRVDEQFF. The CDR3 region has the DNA TGTGCCAGCAGCTTAAATGGCAGGGTAGACGAGCAGTTCTTC.

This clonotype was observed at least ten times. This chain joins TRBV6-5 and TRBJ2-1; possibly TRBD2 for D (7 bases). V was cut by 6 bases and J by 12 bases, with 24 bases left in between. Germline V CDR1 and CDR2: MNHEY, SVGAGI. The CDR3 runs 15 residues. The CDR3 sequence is CASRPGGSKYYGQFF. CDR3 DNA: TGTGCCAGCAGGCCGGGGGGCTCGAAATATTACGGGCAGTTCTTC.